This T cell receptor (beta chain) was sequenced during a study of Graves' ophthalmopathy and Graves' hyperthyroidism. RNA transcripts provided the template for amplifying TCR beta CDR3 regions. The library came from an HTBI-primed first-round RT-PCR and a second-round multiplex PCR. One entry per CDR3 protein, called by TCRdb with MiXCR from the multiplex PCR reads. The table has 170,000 or so distinct CDR3 sequences, 39% seen once. This clonotype was recorded at least ten times. One end of the junction does not line up with germline, which may come from a read error. The sequence derives from a young man with Graves' ophthalmopathy. Sequencing input: peripheral blood.

As DNA, the CDR3 is TGTACCAGCAGTCGGGCTGAGTGGGGTGAGACCCAGTACTTC. Residues: CTSSRAEWGETQYF. This chain joins TRBV9 and TRBJ2-5; no clear D. This CDR3 is built from 14 residues. Per the germline V gene, CDR1 is SGDLS and CDR2 is YYNGEE.